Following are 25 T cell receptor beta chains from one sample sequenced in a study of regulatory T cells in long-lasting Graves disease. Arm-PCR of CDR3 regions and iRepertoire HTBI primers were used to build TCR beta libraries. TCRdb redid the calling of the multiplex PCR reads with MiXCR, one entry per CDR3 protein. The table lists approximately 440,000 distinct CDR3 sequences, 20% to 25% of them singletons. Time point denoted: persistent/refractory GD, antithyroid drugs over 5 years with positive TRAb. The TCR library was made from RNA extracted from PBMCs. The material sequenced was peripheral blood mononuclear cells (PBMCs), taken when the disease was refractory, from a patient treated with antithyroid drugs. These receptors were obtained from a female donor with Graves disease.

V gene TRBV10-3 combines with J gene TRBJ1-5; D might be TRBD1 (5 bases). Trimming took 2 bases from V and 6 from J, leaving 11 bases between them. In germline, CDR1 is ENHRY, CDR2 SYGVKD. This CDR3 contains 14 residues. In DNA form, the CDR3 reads TGTGCCATCAGTGAGCGCCAGGGCGGTCAGCCCCAGCATTTT. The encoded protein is CAISERQGGQPQHF.

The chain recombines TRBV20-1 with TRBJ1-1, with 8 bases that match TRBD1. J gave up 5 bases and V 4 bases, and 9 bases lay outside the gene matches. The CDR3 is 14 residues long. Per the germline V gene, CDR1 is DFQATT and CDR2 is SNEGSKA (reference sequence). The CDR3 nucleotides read TGCAGTGCTATGAGGACAGGGACGGGGACTGAAGCTTTCTTT. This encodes CSAMRTGTGTEAFF.

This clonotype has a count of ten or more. The CDR3 reads CSAQAGTENSPLHF. In nucleotides, the CDR3 is TGCAGCGCCCAAGCGGGGACAGAGAATTCACCCCTCCACTTT. The chain links TRBV29-1 to TRBJ1-6; 7 bases fit TRBD1. Germline CDR1 SQVTM, CDR2 ANQGSEA. The V segment lost 7 bases and the J segment 7 bases; nucleotides outside the gene matches: 10. CDR3 length: 14 amino acids.

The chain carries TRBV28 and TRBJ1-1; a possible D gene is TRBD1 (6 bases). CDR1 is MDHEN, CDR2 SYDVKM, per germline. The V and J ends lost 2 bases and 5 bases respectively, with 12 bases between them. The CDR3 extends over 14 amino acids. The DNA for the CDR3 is TGTGCCAGCAGTTTAGTCACAGGGAAGACTGAAGCTTTCTTT. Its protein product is CASSLVTGKTEAFF. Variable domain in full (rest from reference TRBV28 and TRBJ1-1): DVKVTQSSRYLVKRTGEKVFLECVQDMDHENMFWYRQDPGLGLRLIYFSYDVKMKEKGDIPEGYSVSREKKERFSLILESASTNQTSMYLCASSLVTGKTEAFFGQGTRLTVV.

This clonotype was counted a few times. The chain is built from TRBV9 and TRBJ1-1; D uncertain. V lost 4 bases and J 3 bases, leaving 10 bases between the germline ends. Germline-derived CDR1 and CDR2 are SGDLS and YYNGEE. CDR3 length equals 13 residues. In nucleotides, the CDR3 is TGTGCCAGCAGCTCCGCGGGGTACACTGAAGCTTTCTTT. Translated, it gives CASSSAGYTEAFF.

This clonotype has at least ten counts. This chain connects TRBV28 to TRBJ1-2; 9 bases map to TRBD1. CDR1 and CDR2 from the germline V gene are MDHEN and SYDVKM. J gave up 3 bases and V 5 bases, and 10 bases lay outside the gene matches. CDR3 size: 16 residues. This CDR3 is CASSETTGGIYYGYTF. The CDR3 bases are TGTGCCAGCAGTGAGACAACAGGGGGCATATACTATGGCTACACCTTC.

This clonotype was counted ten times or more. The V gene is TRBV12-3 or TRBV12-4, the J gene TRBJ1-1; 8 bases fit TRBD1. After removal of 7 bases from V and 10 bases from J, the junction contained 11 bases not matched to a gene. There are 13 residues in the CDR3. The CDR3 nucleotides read TGTGCCAGCAACGACAGGGGAAGGGTTGGAGCTTTCTTT. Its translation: CASNDRGRVGAFF.

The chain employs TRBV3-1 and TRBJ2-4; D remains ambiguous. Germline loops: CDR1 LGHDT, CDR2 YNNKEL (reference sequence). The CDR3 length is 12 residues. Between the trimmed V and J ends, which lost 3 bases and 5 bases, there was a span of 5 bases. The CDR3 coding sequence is TGTGCCAGCAGCCATGTACAAAACATTCAGTACTTC. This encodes CASSHVQNIQYF. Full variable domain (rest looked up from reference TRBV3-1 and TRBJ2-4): DTAVSQTPKYLVTQMGNDKSIKCEQNLGHDTMYWYKQDSKKFLKIMFSYNNKELIINETVPNRFSPKSPDKAHLNLHINSLELGDSAVYFCASSHVQNIQYFGAGTRLSVL.

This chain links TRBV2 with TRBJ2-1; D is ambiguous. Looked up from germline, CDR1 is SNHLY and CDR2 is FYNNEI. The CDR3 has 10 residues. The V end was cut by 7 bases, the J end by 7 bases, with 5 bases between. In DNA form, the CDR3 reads TGTGCCAGCAATTCAAATGAGCAGTTCTTC. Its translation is CASNSNEQFF.

The CDR3 is CASSITGEDEQYF. DNA for the CDR3: TGTGCCAGCAGCATTACAGGGGAGGACGAGCAGTACTTC. The rearrangement joins TRBV7-3 to TRBJ2-7; maybe TRBD1 (7 bases). Trimming took 5 bases from V and 5 from J, leaving 13 bases between them. The CDR3 totals 13 residues. Germline-derived CDR1 and CDR2 are SGHTA and FQGTGA.

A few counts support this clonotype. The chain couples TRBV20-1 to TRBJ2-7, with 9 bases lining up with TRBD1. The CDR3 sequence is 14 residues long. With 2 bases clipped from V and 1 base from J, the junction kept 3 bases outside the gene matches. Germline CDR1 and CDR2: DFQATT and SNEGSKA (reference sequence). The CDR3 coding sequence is TGCAGTGCTAGAAAGGGACAGGGTTCCTACGAGCAGTACTTC. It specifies CSARKGQGSYEQYF.

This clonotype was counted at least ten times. The DNA for the CDR3 is TGTGCCACCAGTGATGGTCGGGAGACCCAGTACTTC. This sequence encodes CATSDGRETQYF. The V and J genes are TRBV24-1 and TRBJ2-5, with D uncertain. Trimming removed 3 bases at V and 5 bases at J, with 6 bases between. The CDR3 extends over 12 amino acids. Germline values: CDR1 KGHDR, CDR2 SFDVKD.

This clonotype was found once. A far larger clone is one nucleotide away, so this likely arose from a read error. The CDR3 loop reads CASSLSAGRETQYF. Written as DNA, the CDR3 is TGTGCCAGCAGTTTATCAGCGGGTCGAGAGACCCAGTACTTC. V and J are TRBV6-5 and TRBJ2-5; the D gene is possibly TRBD2 (6 bases). This CDR3 is built from 14 residues. Germline lookup yields CDR1 MNHEY and CDR2 SVGAGI. Trimming took off 4 bases at V and 4 bases at J, with 13 bases between the two ends.

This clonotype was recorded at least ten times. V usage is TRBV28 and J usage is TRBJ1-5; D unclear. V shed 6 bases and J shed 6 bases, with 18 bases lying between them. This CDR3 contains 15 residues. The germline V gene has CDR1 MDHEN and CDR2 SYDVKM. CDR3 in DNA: TGTGCCAGCAGCCACACAGCTACGTTGTCTCAGCCCCAGCATTTT. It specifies CASSHTATLSQPQHF.

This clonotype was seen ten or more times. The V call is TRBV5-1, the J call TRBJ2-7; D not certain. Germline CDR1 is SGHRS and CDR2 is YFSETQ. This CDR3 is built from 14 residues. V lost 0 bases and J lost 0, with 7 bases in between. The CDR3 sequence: CASSLGRISYEQYF. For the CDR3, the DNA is TGCGCCAGCAGCTTGGGACGAATCTCCTACGAGCAGTACTTC.

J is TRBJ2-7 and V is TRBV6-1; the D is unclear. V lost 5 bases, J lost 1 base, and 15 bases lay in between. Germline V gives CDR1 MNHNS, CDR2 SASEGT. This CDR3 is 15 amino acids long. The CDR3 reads CASSPLSWGSYEQYF. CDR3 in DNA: TGTGCCAGCAGTCCCCTCTCTTGGGGATCCTACGAGCAGTACTTC.

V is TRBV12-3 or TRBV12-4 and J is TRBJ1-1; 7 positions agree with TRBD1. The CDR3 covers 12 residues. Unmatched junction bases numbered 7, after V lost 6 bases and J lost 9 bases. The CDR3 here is CASSSGTEKAFF. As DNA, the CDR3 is TGTGCCAGCAGCTCAGGGACAGAGAAAGCTTTCTTT.

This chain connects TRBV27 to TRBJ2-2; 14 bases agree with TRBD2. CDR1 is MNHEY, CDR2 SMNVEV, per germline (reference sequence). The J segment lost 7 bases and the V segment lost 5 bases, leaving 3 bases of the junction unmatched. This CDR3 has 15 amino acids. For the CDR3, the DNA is TGTGCCAGCAGTAAGGGACTAGCGGGAGTCGGGGAGCTGTTTTTT. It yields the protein CASSKGLAGVGELFF.

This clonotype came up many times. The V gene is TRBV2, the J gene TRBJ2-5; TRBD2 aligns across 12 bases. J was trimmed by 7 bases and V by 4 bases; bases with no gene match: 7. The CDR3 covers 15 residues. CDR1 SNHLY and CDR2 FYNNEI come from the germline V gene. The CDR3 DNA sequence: TGTGCCAGCAGTGGGACTAGCGGGGTCAGAGGGACCCAGTACTTC. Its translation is CASSGTSGVRGTQYF.

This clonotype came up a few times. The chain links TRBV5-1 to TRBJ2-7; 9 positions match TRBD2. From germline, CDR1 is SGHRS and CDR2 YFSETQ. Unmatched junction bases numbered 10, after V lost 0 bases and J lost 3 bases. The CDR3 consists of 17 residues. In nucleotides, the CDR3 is TGCGCCAGCAGCTTGGGTCTTAGCGGGAGCCAAGTCTACGAGCAGTACTTC. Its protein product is CASSLGLSGSQVYEQYF. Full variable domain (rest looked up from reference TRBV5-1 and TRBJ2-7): KAGVTQTPRYLIKTRGQQVTLSCSPISGHRSVSWYQQTPGQGLQFLFEYFSETQRNKGNFPGRFSGRQFSNSRSEMNVSTLELGDSALYLCASSLGLSGSQVYEQYFGPGTRLTVT.

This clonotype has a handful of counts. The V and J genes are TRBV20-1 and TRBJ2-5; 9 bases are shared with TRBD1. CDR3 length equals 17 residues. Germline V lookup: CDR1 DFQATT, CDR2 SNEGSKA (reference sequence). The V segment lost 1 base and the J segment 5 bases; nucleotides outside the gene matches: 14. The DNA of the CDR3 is TGCAGTGCTAGAGTCCCCGGGCGGACAGGGGCGTTTGAGACCCAGTACTTC. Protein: CSARVPGRTGAFETQYF.

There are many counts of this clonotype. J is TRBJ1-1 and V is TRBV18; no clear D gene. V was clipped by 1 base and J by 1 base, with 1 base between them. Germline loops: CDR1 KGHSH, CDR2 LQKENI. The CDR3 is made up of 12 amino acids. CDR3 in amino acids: CASSPRNTEAFF. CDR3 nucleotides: TGTGCCAGCTCACCACGGAACACTGAAGCTTTCTTT.

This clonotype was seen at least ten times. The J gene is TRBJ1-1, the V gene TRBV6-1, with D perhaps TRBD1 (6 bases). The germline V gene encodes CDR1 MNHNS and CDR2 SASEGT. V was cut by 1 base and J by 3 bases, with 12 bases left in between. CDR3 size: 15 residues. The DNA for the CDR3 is TGTGCCAGCAGTGAAGTAGGGACAAGCTACACTGAAGCTTTCTTT. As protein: CASSEVGTSYTEAFF.

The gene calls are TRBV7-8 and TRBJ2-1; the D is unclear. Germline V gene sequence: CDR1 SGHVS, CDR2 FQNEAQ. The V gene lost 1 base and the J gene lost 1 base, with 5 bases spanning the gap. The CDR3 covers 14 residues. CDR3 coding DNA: TGTGCCAGCAGCTTAGATGGGTCCTACAATGAGCAGTTCTTC. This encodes CASSLDGSYNEQFF.

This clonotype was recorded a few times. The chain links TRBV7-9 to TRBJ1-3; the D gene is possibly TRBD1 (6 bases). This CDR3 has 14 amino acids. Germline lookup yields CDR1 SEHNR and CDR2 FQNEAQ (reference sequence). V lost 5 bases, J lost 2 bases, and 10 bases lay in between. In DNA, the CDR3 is TGTGCCAGCAGCGCGGACAGCGCTGGAAACACCATATATTTT. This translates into CASSADSAGNTIYF.